Below, one T cell receptor beta chain is given with its context. The table came from immunoSEQ multiplex PCR; TCRdb's copy has only in-frame clones and leaves some out. The data hold more than 65,000 clones, with 83% observed a single time. The data stem from a study of radiotherapy plus CTLA-4 blockade in lung cancer. This clonotype was obtained from a human donor with non-small cell lung cancer who had stable disease on radiotherapy plus ipilimumab. The material sequenced was peripheral blood, taken from a patient treated with radiotherapy plus ipilimumab.

CDR3 in amino acids: CASSLGGWEQYF. The CDR3 bases are TGTGCCAGCAGTTTAGGAGGGTGGGAGCAGTACTTC. The chain links TRBV28 to TRBJ2-5, with D perhaps TRBD2 (6 bases). Per germline, CDR1 MDHEN and CDR2 SYDVKM. Trimming pared 2 bases from V and 11 bases from J, leaving 12 bases between. This CDR3 has 12 amino acids.